The 23 T cell receptor beta chains reported below all come from one sample, sequenced in a study of shared clonotypes between healthy human individuals. Generated by immunoSEQ multiplex PCR, the TCRdb table keeps only in-frame clones and is missing some. The sample lists approximately 1.5 million clones, approximately 98% seen once, with about 0.45% in the top ten. Sequencing input: naive CD4+ T cells sorted from blood. Noted subset: CD45RA+ positively selected. These receptors were collected from a man in his thirties or forties in good health.

The chain joins TRBV10-3 to TRBJ2-1, with 11 positions matching TRBD2. With V trimmed by 8 bases and J by 3 bases, 3 bases remained unmatched. CDR1 is ENHRY, CDR2 SYGVKD, per germline. The CDR3 is made up of 14 amino acids. This CDR3 is CAIAGLADYNEQFF. The CDR3 region has the DNA TGTGCCATCGCGGGACTAGCGGACTACAATGAGCAGTTCTTC.

This chain links TRBV5-1 with TRBJ2-3; 12 nucleotides line up with TRBD1. CDR3 length: 17 residues. J was trimmed by 4 bases and V by 3 bases; bases with no gene match: 9. Germline V gives CDR1 SGHRS, CDR2 YFSETQ. The CDR3 DNA follows: TGCGCCAGCAGCTCCTCACCAGGGACAGGGGGCGCAGATACGCAGTATTTT. It yields the protein CASSSSPGTGGADTQYF.

On this clone: At one end, the junction sequence differs from germline, possibly due to a read error. The chain links TRBV5-1 to TRBJ2-3; a weak D match, TRBD2 (5 bases). Germline CDR1 SGHRS, CDR2 YFSETQ. This CDR3 region has 14 residues. CDR3 loop: CASSLAGLPDTQYF. DNA of the CDR3: TGCGCCAGCAGTTTGGCGGGTCTACCAGATACGCAGTATTTT.

The gene calls are TRBV4-3 and TRBJ1-4, with D unresolved. Trimming cost V 1 base and J 8 bases, with 11 bases left between them. This CDR3 is built from 14 residues. The germline CDR1 and CDR2 sequences are LGHNA and YSLEER. The chain's CDR3 is CASSQGSPGEKLFF. The CDR3, as DNA: TGCGCCAGCAGCCAAGGCAGCCCCGGGGAAAAACTGTTTTTT.

This chain connects TRBV7-9 to TRBJ2-2; D gene ambiguous. This CDR3 has 12 residues. Germline CDR1 and CDR2: SEHNR and FQNEAQ (reference sequence). CDR3 sequence (DNA): TGTTTCCCAGGAGCGAACACCGGGGAGCTGTTTTTT. Amino acids: CFPGANTGELFF.

The rearrangement links TRBV5-1 to TRBJ2-7, with D possibly matching TRBD2 (5 bases). V was shortened by 4 bases and J by 0 bases, with 8 bases between the two germline ends. CDR1 and CDR2 from the germline V gene are SGHRS and YFSETQ. CDR3 length: 13 residues. The CDR3 DNA reads TGCGCCAGCAGCCGGACTTTCTCCTACGAGCAGTACTTC. Translating it yields CASSRTFSYEQYF.

V is TRBV5-4 and J is TRBJ1-1; tentative D call: TRBD1 (5 bases). Trimming stripped 0 bases from V and 4 bases from J, with 13 bases between. Germline-derived CDR1 and CDR2 are SGHNT and YYREEE (reference sequence). There are 15 residues in the CDR3. The CDR3: CASSLVGRVATEAFF. CDR3 in DNA: TGTGCCAGCAGCTTGGTAGGCAGGGTTGCCACTGAAGCTTTCTTT. The full variable domain, in which reference TRBV5-4 and TRBJ1-1 provide the parts outside the CDR3, is ETGVTQSPTHLIKTRGQQVTLRCSSQSGHNTVSWYQQALGQGPQFIFQYYREEENGRGNFPPRFSGLQFPNYSSELNVNALELDDSALYLCASSLVGRVATEAFFGQGTRLTVV.

The chain is built from TRBV30 and TRBJ2-5, with no clear D. The CDR3 has 14 amino acids. Germline V gene data show CDR1 as GTSNPN and CDR2 as SVGIG (reference sequence). The V and J ends lost 4 bases and 2 bases respectively, with 14 bases between them. This CDR3 reads CAWKVISSQETQYF. CDR3 bases: TGTGCCTGGAAGGTTATCTCCAGTCAAGAGACCCAGTACTTC.

The V call is TRBV27, the J call TRBJ1-2; D is unresolved. Germline V gene lookup returns CDR1 MNHEY and CDR2 SMNVEV (reference sequence). Between the trimmed V and J ends, which lost 4 bases and 4 bases, there was a span of 13 bases. CDR3 size: 14 residues. CDR3 sequence reads: CASSSDGFRYGYTF. DNA for the CDR3: TGTGCCAGCAGTTCCGACGGGTTCCGCTATGGCTACACCTTC.

V gene TRBV7-9 combines with J gene TRBJ1-1; D possibly corresponds to TRBD1 (6 bases). The CDR3 covers 13 residues. CDR1 SEHNR and CDR2 FQNEAQ come from the germline V gene (reference sequence). Trimming took off 5 bases at V and 10 bases at J, with 17 bases between the two ends. CDR3 sequence (DNA): TGTGCCAGCAGCCCAAACCAGGGGCTGGGAGCTTTCTTT. Amino acids: CASSPNQGLGAFF.

The CDR3 reads CASSLSRQINNEQFF. The DNA of the CDR3 is TGTGCCAGCAGCTTATCTCGACAGATTAACAATGAGCAGTTCTTC. The rearrangement uses TRBV7-9 and TRBJ2-1; perhaps TRBD1 as D (5 bases). The ends were cut back, 2 bases at V and 5 bases at J, with 13 bases in the middle. CDR1 SEHNR and CDR2 FQNEAQ come from the germline V gene (reference sequence). The CDR3 has 15 amino acids.

This sequence joins TRBV4-2 and TRBJ2-2; a possible D gene is TRBD2 (6 bases). The germline CDR1 and CDR2 sequences are LGHNA and YNFKEQ. There are 17 residues in the CDR3. V was shortened by 0 bases and J by 5 bases, with 16 bases between the two germline ends. CDR3 amino acids: CASSQDPTRRGTGELFF. CDR3 bases: TGTGCCAGCAGCCAAGATCCGACTAGACGAGGAACCGGGGAGCTGTTTTTT.

The genes are TRBV14 and TRBJ1-2, with 8 bases identical to TRBD1. Looked up from germline, CDR1 is SGHDN and CDR2 is FVKESK. The CDR3 has 15 residues. J was trimmed by 4 bases and V by 1 base; bases with no gene match: 5. The chain's CDR3 is CASSQAGTGSYGYTF. The CDR3 bases are TGTGCCAGCAGCCAAGCAGGGACAGGCTCCTATGGCTACACCTTC.

V usage is TRBV5-4 and J usage is TRBJ2-5; tentatively, D is TRBD2 (6 bases). The germline V gene encodes CDR1 SGHNT and CDR2 YYREEE (reference sequence). V was clipped by 4 bases and J by 5 bases, with 12 bases between them. The CDR3 extends over 13 amino acids. CDR3: CASSPGGSETQYF. Here the CDR3 DNA reads TGTGCCAGCAGCCCCGGAGGGTCGGAGACCCAGTACTTC. Combining the CDR3 with reference TRBV5-4 and TRBJ2-5 gives the whole variable domain ETGVTQSPTHLIKTRGQQVTLRCSSQSGHNTVSWYQQALGQGPQFIFQYYREEENGRGNFPPRFSGLQFPNYSSELNVNALELDDSALYLCASSPGGSETQYFGPGTRLLVL.

The chain is built from TRBV14 and TRBJ2-1, with 10 bases matching TRBD2. V lost 6 bases, J lost 8 bases, and 13 bases stayed unmatched. There are 16 residues in the CDR3. CDR1 and CDR2 from the germline V gene are SGHDN and FVKESK. The CDR3 loop is CASRPLAGVKKDEQFF. The CDR3 DNA sequence: TGTGCCAGCAGACCGCTAGCGGGAGTTAAAAAAGATGAGCAGTTCTTC.

The rearrangement links TRBV15 to TRBJ2-5; 8 bases map to TRBD2. V was clipped by 0 bases and J by 5 bases; unmatched bases: 8. This CDR3 region has 16 residues. CDR1 is LNHNV, CDR2 YYDKDF, per germline (reference sequence). This CDR3 reads CATSRDTGRATETQYF. CDR3 nucleotide sequence: TGTGCCACCAGCAGAGATACCGGGAGGGCCACGGAGACCCAGTACTTC.

The chain couples TRBV5-1 to TRBJ2-3, with D perhaps matching TRBD1 (6 bases). V gave up 5 bases and J gave up 6 bases, with 10 bases separating them. The CDR3 has 12 residues. Per germline, CDR1 SGHRS and CDR2 YFSETQ. CDR3 residues: CASSKDRDTQYF. In DNA form, the CDR3 reads TGCGCCAGCAGTAAAGACAGGGATACGCAGTATTTT.

V usage is TRBV7-9 and J usage is TRBJ1-3, with D unclear. Per the germline V gene, CDR1 is SEHNR and CDR2 is FQNEAQ (reference sequence). Trimming cost V 0 bases and J 0 bases, with 12 bases left between them. The CDR3 sequence is 17 residues long. The CDR3 DNA reads TGTGCCAGCAGCTTAGCGCTTTCTCGTAGCTCTGGAAACACCATATATTTT. Translation: CASSLALSRSSGNTIYF.

The chain combines TRBV29-1 with TRBJ1-1, with D hard to call. The germline V gene encodes CDR1 SQVTM and CDR2 ANQGSEA. The germline V and J ends were trimmed by 2 bases and 1 base, with 5 bases remaining between them. This CDR3 region has 12 residues. CDR3 residues: CSVERTNTEAFF. Here the CDR3 DNA reads TGCAGCGTTGAACGAACGAACACTGAAGCTTTCTTT.

CDR3 sequence: CASTLVELATGELFF. DNA for the CDR3: TGTGCCAGCACCCTAGTGGAACTTGCGACCGGGGAGCTGTTTTTT. The rearrangement joins TRBV7-8 to TRBJ2-2; D gene ambiguous. Trimming cost V 7 bases and J 5 bases, with 17 bases left between them. Germline V gene data show CDR1 as SGHVS and CDR2 as FQNEAQ. CDR3 length: 15 amino acids. Full variable domain (rest looked up from reference TRBV7-8 and TRBJ2-2): GAGVSQSPRYKVAKRGQDVALRCDPISGHVSLFWYQQALGQGPEFLTYFQNEAQLDKSGLPSDRFFAERPEGSVSTLKIQRTQQEDSAVYLCASTLVELATGELFFGEGSRLTVL.

The chain has TRBV18 and TRBJ2-1; no definite D call. This CDR3 region has 14 residues. Germline CDR1 is KGHSH and CDR2 is LQKENI. V lost 8 bases and J lost 5, with 16 bases in between. In DNA, the CDR3 is TGTGCCAGCCGACCTGGCACGGACCACAATGAGCAGTTCTTC. It encodes CASRPGTDHNEQFF.

The chain links TRBV5-1 to TRBJ2-3, with TRBD2 matching over 8 bases. J was trimmed by 0 bases and V by 4 bases; bases with no gene match: 7. The CDR3 totals 16 residues. The germline CDR1 and CDR2 sequences are SGHRS and YFSETQ. CDR3 DNA: TGCGCCAGCAGCGCACTACCTAGCGGGAGCACAGATACGCAGTATTTT. Protein product: CASSALPSGSTDTQYF.

This chain joins TRBV6-4 and TRBJ2-2; 10 nucleotides agree with TRBD1. The CDR3 is made up of 16 amino acids. Germline trimming cut 3 bases from V and 0 bases from J; bases unmatched to any gene: 1. From germline, CDR1 is MRHNA and CDR2 SNTAGT. CDR3 DNA sequence: TGTGCCAGCAGTGATGGGACAGGGGCGAACACCGGGGAGCTGTTTTTT. This sequence encodes CASSDGTGANTGELFF.